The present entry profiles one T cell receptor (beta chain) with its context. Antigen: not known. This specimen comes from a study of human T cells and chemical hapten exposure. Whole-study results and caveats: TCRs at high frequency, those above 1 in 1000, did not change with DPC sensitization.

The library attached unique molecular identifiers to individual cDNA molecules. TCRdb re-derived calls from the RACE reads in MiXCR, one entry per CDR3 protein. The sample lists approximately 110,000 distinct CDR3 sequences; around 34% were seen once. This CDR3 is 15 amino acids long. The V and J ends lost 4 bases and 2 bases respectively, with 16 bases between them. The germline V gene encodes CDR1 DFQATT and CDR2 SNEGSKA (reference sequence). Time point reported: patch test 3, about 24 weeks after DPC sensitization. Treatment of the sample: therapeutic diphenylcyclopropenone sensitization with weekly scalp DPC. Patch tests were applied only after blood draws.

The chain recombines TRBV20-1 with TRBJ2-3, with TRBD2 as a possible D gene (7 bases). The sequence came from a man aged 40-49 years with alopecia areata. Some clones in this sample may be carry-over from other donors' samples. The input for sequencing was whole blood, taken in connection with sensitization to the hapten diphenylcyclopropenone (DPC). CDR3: CSATFSGGPTDTQYF. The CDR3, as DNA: TGCAGTGCTACTTTCTCCGGGGGGCCCACAGATACGCAGTATTTT.